The 9 T cell receptor beta chains reported below all come from one sample, sequenced in a study of shared clonotypes between healthy human individuals. The method was immunoSEQ multiplex PCR; TCRdb's version includes in-frame clones alone and lacks a portion of them. The data show 2 million to 2.5 million clones, under 97% seen once. Sequencing used naive CD4+ T cells sorted from blood. The sample's subset: CD45RA+ positively selected. These TCRs come from a man aged 18 to 30 in good health.

The chain joins TRBV9 to TRBJ2-3, with 14 bases matching TRBD2. Trimming removed 0 bases from V and 3 bases from J; junction bases left unmatched: 9. Germline assignment: CDR1 SGDLS and CDR2 YYNGEE. The CDR3 sequence is 19 residues long. CDR3 in amino acids: CASSVATGLAGGRTDTQYF. The CDR3 DNA follows: TGTGCCAGCAGCGTAGCTACCGGACTAGCGGGGGGAAGAACAGATACGCAGTATTTT.

The chain uses TRBV10-3 and TRBJ1-6; D gene uncertain. V lost 2 bases, J lost 7 bases, and 9 bases lay in between. From germline, CDR1 is ENHRY and CDR2 SYGVKD. The CDR3 consists of 14 residues. CDR3 loop: CAISEQQWNSPLHF. CDR3 DNA: TGTGCCATCAGTGAGCAACAGTGGAATTCACCCCTCCACTTT.

This clone was recorded once. The V and J genes are TRBV9 and TRBJ2-5; D might be TRBD1 (6 bases). This CDR3 has 14 residues. Trimming took off 0 bases at V and 5 bases at J, with 11 bases between the two ends. Germline CDR1 reads SGDLS; CDR2 reads YYNGEE. In DNA form, the CDR3 reads TGTGCCAGCAGCGTAGACATTGGGGGCGAGACCCAGTACTTC. Its protein is CASSVDIGGETQYF.

V usage is TRBV6-6 and J usage is TRBJ2-1; 7 bases are shared with TRBD1. V was clipped by 6 bases and J by 4 bases; unmatched bases: 9. Germline loops: CDR1 MNHNY, CDR2 SVGAGI (reference sequence). The CDR3 runs to 15 residues. CDR3 bases: TGTGCCAGCAGCCTTCCGGGACAGACATACAATGAGCAGTTCTTC. Amino acid sequence: CASSLPGQTYNEQFF.

The rearrangement links TRBV2 to TRBJ2-3; 13 nucleotides align to TRBD2. The V gene's germline CDR1 is SNHLY and CDR2 FYNNEI. The V segment lost 5 bases and the J segment 4 bases; nucleotides outside the gene matches: 3. The CDR3 covers 15 residues. The CDR3 reads CASSPGTSGADTQYF. The CDR3 DNA sequence: TGTGCCAGCAGTCCCGGGACTAGCGGGGCAGATACGCAGTATTTT.

The rearrangement links TRBV5-1 to TRBJ2-5, with D unclear. Germline V lookup: CDR1 SGHRS, CDR2 YFSETQ. Between the trimmed V and J ends, which lost 0 bases and 2 bases, there was a span of 17 bases. This CDR3 comprises 17 residues. DNA of the CDR3: TGCGCCAGCAGCTTGGGTGTGGCGGCGCTGACACAAGAGACCCAGTACTTC. Translating gives CASSLGVAALTQETQYF. Based on the CDR3 plus reference TRBV5-1 and TRBJ2-5, the full variable domain is KAGVTQTPRYLIKTRGQQVTLSCSPISGHRSVSWYQQTPGQGLQFLFEYFSETQRNKGNFPGRFSGRQFSNSRSEMNVSTLELGDSALYLCASSLGVAALTQETQYFGPGTRLLVL.

The chain employs TRBV9 and TRBJ2-3; no firm D call. Per germline, CDR1 SGDLS and CDR2 YYNGEE. The length of the CDR3 is 14 residues. Trimming stripped 0 bases from V and 4 bases from J, with 9 bases between. CDR3 nucleotides: TGTGCCAGCAGCGTAGGCACAAACTCAGATACGCAGTATTTT. Residues: CASSVGTNSDTQYF. The variable domain in full, with the rest retrieved from reference TRBV9 and TRBJ2-3, is DSGVTQTPKHLITATGQRVTLRCSPRSGDLSVYWYQQSLDQGLQFLIQYYNGEERAKGNILERFSAQQFPDLHSELNLSSLELGDSALYFCASSVGTNSDTQYFGPGTRLTVL.

The chain employs TRBV5-1 and TRBJ1-2, with a possible D match to TRBD1 (5 bases). The V end lost 4 bases, the J end lost 1 base, and 14 bases lay between the germline ends. This CDR3 spans 15 amino acids. The germline CDR1 and CDR2 sequences are SGHRS and YFSETQ. Here the CDR3 reads CASSPSGDVNYGYTF. The CDR3 DNA follows: TGCGCCAGCAGCCCGTCGGGGGACGTTAACTATGGCTACACCTTC.

The rearrangement links TRBV7-2 to TRBJ2-5, with 9 bases lining up with TRBD2. The CDR3 length is 14 residues. V lost 5 bases, J lost 7 bases, and 8 bases stayed unmatched. Germline CDR1 reads SGHTA; CDR2 reads FQGNSA. This CDR3 reads CASSPGTSRGTQYF. DNA for the CDR3: TGTGCCAGCAGCCCCGGGACTAGCAGGGGGACCCAGTACTTC.